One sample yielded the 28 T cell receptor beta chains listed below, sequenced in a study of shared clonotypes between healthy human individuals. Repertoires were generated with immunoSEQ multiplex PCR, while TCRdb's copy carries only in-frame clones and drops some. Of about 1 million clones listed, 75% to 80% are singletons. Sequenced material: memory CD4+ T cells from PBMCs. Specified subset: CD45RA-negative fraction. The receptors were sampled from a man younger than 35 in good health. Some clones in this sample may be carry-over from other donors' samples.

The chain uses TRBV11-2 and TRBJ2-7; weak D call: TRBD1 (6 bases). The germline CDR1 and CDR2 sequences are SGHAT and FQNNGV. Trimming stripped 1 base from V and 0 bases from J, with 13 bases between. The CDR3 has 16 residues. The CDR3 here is CASSLGPGTSSYEQYF. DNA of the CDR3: TGTGCCAGCAGCTTAGGGCCAGGGACATCCTCCTACGAGCAGTACTTC.

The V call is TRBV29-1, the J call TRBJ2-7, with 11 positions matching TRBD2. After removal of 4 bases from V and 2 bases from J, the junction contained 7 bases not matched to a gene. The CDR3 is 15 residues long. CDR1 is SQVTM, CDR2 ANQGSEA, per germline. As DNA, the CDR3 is TGCAGCGTTGGTTCTAGCGGGAGGCTCGCCTACGAGCAGTACTTC. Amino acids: CSVGSSGRLAYEQYF.

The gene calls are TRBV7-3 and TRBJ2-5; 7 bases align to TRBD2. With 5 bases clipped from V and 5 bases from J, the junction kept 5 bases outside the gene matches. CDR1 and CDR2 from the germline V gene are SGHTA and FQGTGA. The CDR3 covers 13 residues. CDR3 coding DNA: TGTGCCAGCAGCCTGACGCGGGGGGAGACCCAGTACTTC. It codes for CASSLTRGETQYF.

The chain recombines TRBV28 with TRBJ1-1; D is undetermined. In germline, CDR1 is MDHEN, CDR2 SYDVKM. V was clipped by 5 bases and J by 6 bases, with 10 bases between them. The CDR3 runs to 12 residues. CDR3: CASSPGLAEAFF. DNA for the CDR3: TGTGCCAGCAGTCCCGGCTTAGCTGAAGCTTTCTTT.

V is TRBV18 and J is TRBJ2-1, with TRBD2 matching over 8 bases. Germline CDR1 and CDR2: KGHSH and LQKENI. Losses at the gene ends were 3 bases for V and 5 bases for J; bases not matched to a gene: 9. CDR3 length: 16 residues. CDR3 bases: TGTGCCAGCTCACCCTCCCGGCGGGAGGCCGACAATGAGCAGTTCTTC. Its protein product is CASSPSRREADNEQFF. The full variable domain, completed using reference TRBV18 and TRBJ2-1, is NAGVMQNPRHLVRRRGQEARLRCSPMKGHSHVYWYRQLPEEGLKFMVYLQKENIIDESGMPKERFSAEFPKEGPSILRIQQVVRGDSAAYFCASSPSRREADNEQFFGPGTRLTVL.

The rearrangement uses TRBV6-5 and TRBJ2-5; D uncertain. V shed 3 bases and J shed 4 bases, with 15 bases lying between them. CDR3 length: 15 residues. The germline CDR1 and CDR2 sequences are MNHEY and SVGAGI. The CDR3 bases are TGTGCCAGCAGTTATGTCCGTCAGATCGGAGAGACCCAGTACTTC. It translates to CASSYVRQIGETQYF.

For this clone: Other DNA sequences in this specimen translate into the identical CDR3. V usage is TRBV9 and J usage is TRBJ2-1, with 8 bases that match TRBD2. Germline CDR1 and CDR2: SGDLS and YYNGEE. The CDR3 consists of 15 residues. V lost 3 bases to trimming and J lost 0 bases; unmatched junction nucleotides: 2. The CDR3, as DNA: TGTGCCAGCAGCGGCAGCGGGAGCTCCTACAATGAGCAGTTCTTC. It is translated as CASSGSGSSYNEQFF.

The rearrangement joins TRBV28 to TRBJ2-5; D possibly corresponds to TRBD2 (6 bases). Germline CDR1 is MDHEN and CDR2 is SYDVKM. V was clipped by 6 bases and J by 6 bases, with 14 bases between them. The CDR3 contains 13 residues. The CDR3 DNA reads TGTGCCAGCAGCCTGACTAGTTTAAAGACCCAGTACTTC. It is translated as CASSLTSLKTQYF.

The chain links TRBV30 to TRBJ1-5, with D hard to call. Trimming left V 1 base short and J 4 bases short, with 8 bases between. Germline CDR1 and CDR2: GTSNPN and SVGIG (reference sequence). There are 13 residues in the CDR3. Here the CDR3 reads CAWSDEGNQPQHF. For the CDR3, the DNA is TGTGCCTGGAGTGATGAAGGAAATCAGCCCCAGCATTTT.

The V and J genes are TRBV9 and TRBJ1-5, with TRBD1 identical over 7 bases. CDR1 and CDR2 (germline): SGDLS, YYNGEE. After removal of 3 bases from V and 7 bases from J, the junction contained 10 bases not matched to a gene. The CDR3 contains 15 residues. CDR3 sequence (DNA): TGTGCCAGCAGCGAGGGGGCGGCGGGTTGGCAGCCCCAGCATTTT. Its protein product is CASSEGAAGWQPQHF.

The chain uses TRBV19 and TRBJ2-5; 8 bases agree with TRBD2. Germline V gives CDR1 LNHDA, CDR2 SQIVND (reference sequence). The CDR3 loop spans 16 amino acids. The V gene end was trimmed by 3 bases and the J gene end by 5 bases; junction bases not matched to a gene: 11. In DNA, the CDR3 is TGTGCCAGTAGTATTTGGGGTAGCGGGGACTCTGAGACCCAGTACTTC. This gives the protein CASSIWGSGDSETQYF.

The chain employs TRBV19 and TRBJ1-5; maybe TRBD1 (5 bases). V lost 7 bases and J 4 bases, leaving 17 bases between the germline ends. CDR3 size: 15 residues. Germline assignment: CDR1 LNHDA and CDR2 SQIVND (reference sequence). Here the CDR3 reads CASTPLGGSNQPQHF. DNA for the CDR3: TGTGCCAGTACCCCCCTGGGGGGTTCTAATCAGCCCCAGCATTTT.

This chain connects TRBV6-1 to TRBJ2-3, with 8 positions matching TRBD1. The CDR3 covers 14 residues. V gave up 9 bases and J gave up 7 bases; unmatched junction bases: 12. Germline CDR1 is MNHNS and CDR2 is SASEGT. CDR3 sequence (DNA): TGTGCCAGTCTCCGGGACAGGAGTGTGCATACGCAGTATTTT. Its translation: CASLRDRSVHTQYF.

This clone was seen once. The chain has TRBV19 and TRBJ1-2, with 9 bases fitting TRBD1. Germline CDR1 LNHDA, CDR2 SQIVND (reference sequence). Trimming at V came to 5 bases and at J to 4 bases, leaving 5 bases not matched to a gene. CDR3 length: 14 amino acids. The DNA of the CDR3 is TGTGCCAGTAGTCCGCGACAGGGGGGCTATGGCTACACCTTC. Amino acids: CASSPRQGGYGYTF.

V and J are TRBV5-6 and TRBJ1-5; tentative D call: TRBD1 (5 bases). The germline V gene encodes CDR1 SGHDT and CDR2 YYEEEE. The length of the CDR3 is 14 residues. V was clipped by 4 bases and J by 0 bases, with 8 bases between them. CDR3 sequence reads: CASSPGPSNQPQHF. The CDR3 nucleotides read TGTGCCAGCAGCCCGGGACCTAGCAATCAGCCCCAGCATTTT.

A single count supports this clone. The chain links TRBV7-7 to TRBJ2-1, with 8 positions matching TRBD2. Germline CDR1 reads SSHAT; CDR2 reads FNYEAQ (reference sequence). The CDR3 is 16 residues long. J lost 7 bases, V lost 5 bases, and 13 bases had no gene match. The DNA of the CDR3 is TGTGCCAGCAGCCCATCACTAGCGGAGAGCCGGAATGAGCAGTTCTTC. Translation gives CASSPSLAESRNEQFF.

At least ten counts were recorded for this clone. The CDR3 DNA sequence: TGTGCCAGCAGTATCCCGGGGGGGCAACGGACCCAGTACTTC. As protein: CASSIPGGQRTQYF. The chain links TRBV28 to TRBJ2-5; TRBD2 matches at 8 bases. Germline V gene data show CDR1 as MDHEN and CDR2 as SYDVKM. The CDR3 has 14 residues. With V trimmed by 5 bases and J by 7 bases, 9 bases remained unmatched.

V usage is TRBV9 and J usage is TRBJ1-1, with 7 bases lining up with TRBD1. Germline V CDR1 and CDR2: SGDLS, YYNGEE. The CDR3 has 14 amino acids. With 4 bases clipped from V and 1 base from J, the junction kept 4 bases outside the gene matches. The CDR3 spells CASSKTGANTEAFF. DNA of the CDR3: TGTGCCAGCAGCAAAACAGGGGCGAACACTGAAGCTTTCTTT.

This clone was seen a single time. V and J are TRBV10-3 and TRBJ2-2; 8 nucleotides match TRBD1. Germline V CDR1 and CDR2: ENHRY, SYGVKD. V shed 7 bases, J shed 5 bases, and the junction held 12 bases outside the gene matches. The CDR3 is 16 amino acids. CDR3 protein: CAITDDRGRFTGELFF. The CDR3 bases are TGTGCCATCACCGACGACAGGGGTAGATTTACCGGGGAGCTGTTTTTT.

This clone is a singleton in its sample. CDR3 sequence: CASSPGVTSGGQETQYF. In nucleotides, the CDR3 is TGCGCCAGCAGCCCGGGGGTGACTAGCGGAGGTCAAGAGACCCAGTACTTC. The chain is built from TRBV5-1 and TRBJ2-5, with TRBD2 matching over 9 bases. The germline CDR1 and CDR2 sequences are SGHRS and YFSETQ. V lost 4 bases to trimming and J lost 2 bases; unmatched junction nucleotides: 12. This CDR3 has 17 amino acids.

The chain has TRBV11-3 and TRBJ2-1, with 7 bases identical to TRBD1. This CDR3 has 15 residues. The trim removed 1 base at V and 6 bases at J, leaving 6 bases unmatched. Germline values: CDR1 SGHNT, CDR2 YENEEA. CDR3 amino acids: CASSLVQGVGNEQFF. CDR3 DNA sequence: TGTGCCAGCAGCTTAGTTCAGGGGGTAGGCAATGAGCAGTTCTTC.

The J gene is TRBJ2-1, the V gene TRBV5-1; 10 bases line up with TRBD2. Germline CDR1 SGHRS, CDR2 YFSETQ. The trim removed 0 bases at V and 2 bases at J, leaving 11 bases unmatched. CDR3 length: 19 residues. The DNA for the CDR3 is TGCGCCAGCAGCTTGGGCTCTCTAGCGGGAGTGTCGGCCTACAATGAGCAGTTCTTC. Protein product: CASSLGSLAGVSAYNEQFF.

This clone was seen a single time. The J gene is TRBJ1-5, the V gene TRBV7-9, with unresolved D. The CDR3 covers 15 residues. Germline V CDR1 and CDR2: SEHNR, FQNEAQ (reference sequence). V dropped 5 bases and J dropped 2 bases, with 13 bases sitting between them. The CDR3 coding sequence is TGTGCCAGCAGCGGAGACAAAGCCCGCAATCAGCCCCAGCATTTT. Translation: CASSGDKARNQPQHF.

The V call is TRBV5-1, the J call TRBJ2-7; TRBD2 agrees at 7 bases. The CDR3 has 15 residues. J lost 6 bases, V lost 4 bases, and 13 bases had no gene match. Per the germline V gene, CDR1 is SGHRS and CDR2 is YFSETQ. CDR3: CASSPGPSRGSEQYF. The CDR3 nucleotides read TGCGCCAGCAGCCCCGGGCCCTCACGCGGGAGCGAGCAGTACTTC.

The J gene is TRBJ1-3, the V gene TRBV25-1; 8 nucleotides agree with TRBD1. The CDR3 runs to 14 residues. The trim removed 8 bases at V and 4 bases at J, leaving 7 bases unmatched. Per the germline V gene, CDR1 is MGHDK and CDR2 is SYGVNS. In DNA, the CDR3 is TGTGCCAGCGGCCAGGGGGCGCGGGGAAACACCATATATTTT. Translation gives CASGQGARGNTIYF.

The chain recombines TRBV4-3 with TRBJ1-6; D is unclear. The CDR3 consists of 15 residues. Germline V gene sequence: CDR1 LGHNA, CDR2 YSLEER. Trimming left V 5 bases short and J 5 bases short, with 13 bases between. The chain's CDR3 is CASSTRLVHNSPLHF. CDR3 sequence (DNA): TGCGCCAGCAGCACGAGGTTGGTGCATAATTCACCCCTCCACTTT.

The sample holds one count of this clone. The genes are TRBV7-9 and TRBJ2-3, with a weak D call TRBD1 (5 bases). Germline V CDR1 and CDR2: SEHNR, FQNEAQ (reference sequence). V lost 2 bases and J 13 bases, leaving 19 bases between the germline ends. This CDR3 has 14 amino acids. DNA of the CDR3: TGTGCCAGCAGCTTAATGGCAGGGTCCCTCACAGAGTATTTT. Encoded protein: CASSLMAGSLTEYF.

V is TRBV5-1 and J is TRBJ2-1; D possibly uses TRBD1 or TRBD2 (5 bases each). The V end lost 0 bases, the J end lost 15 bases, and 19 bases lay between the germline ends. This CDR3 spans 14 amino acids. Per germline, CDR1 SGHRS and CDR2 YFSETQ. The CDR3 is CASSLAGPLNPGFF. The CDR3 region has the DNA TGCGCCAGCAGCTTGGCGGGGCCTCTTAATCCTGGGTTCTTC.